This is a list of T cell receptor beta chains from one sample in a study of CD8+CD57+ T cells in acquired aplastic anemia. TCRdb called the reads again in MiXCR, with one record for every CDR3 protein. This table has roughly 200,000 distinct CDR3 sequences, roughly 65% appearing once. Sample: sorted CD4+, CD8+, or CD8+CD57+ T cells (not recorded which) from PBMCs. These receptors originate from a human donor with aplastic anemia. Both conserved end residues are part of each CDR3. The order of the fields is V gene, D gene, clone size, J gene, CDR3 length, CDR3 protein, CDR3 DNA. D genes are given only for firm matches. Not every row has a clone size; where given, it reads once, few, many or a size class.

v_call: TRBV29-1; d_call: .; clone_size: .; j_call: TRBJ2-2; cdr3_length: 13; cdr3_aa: CSVVSAVNGELFF; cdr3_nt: TGCAGCGTTGTTTCAGCGGTGAACGGGGAGCTGTTTTTT
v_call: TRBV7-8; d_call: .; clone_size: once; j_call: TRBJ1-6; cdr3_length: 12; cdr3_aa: CASRTYNSPLHF; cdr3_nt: TGTGCCTCGAGGACCTATAATTCGCCCCTCCACTTT
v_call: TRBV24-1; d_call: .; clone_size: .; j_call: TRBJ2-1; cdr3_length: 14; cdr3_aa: CATSGTPNDNEQFF; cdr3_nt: TGTGCCACCAGTGGGACTCCTAATGACAATGAGCAGTTCTTC
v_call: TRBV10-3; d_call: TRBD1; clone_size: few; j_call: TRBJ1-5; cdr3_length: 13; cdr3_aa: CASAGGPNQPQHF; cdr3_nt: TGTGCCAGTGCAGGGGGCCCTAATCAGCCCCAGCATTTT
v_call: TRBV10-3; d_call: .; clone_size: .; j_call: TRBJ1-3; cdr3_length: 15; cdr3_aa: CAISEGPNSGNTIYF; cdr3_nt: TGTGCCATCAGTGAGGGCCCGAACTCTGGAAACACCATATATTTT
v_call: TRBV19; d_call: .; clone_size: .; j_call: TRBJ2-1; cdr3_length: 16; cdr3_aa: CASSIVPGHLDNEQFF; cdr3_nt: TGTGCCAGTAGTATAGTCCCAGGGCACCTAGACAATGAGCAGTTCTTC
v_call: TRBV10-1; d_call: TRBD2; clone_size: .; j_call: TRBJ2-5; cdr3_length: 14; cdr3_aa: CASSDREEGGTQYF; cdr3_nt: TGCGCCAGCAGTGACCGGGAGGAAGGTGGGACCCAGTACTTC
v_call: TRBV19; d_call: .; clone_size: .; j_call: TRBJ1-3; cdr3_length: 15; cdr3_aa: CASSRSRDLRDTIYF; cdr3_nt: TGTGCCAGTAGTAGATCCCGGGACCTCCGAGACACCATATATTTT
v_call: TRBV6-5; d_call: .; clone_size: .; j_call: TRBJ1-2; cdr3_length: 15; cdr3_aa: CASSDGTKANYGYTF; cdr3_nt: TGTGCCAGCAGCGACGGGACAAAAGCTAACTATGGCTACACCTTC
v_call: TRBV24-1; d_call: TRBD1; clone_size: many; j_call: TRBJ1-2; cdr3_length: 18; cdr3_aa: CATSDTHRGSGKNYGYTF; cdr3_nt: TGTGCCACCAGTGATACCCACAGGGGATCCGGGAAGAACTATGGCTACACCTTC
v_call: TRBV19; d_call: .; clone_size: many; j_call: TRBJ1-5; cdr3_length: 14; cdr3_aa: CASSINRIHQPQHF; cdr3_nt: TGTGCCAGTAGTATAAACAGAATACATCAGCCCCAGCATTTT
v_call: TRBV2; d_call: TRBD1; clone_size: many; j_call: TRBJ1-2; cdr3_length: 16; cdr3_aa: CASIPPDRGRAGGYTF; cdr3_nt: TGTGCCAGCATTCCCCCAGACAGGGGGCGCGCGGGGGGCTACACCTTC
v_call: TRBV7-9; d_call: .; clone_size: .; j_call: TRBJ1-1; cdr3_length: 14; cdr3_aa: CASSPPGLGTEAFF; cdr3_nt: TGTGCCAGCAGCCCCCCAGGGTTGGGCACTGAAGCTTTCTTT
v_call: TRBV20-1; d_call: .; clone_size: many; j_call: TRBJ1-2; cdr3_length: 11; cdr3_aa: CSARERYGYTF; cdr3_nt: TGCAGTGCTAGGGAGCGGTATGGCTACACCTTC
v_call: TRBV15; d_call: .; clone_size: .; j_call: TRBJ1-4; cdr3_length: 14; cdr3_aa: CATSVHRANEKLFF; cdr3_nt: TGTGCCACCAGCGTCCACAGGGCTAATGAAAAACTGTTTTTT
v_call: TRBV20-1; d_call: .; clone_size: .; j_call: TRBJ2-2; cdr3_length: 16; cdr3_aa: CSARDPSQGDTGELFF; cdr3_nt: TGCAGTGCTAGAGATCCTAGCCAGGGTGATACCGGGGAGCTGTTTTTT
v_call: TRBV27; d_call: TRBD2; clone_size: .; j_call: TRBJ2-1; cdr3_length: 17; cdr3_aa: CATYAASGDILIGEQFF; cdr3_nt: TGTGCCACCTATGCGGCTAGCGGGGACATCCTAATAGGTGAGCAGTTCTTC
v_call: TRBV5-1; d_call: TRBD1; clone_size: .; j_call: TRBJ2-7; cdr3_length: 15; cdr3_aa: CASTLIPGQGNEQYF; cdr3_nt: TGCGCCAGCACTTTGATCCCGGGACAGGGAAACGAGCAGTACTTC
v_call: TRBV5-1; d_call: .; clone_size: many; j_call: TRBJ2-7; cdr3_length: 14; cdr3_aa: CASSQGRPSYEQYF; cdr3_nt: TGCGCCAGCAGTCAGGGGAGGCCCTCCTACGAGCAGTACTTC
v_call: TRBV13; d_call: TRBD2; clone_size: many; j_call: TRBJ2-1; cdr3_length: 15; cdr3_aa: CASSERGAWYNEQFF; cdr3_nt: TGTGCCAGCAGCGAGCGGGGGGCCTGGTACAATGAGCAGTTCTTC
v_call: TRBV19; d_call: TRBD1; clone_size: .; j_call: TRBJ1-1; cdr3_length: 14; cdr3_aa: CASSMVTGSDEALF; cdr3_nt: TGTGCCAGTAGTATGGTGACAGGGAGCGATGAAGCTTTATTT
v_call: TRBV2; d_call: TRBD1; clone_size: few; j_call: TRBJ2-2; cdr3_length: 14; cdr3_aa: CASSTQGAAGELFF; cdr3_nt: TGTGCCAGCAGTACACAGGGGGCGGCCGGGGAGCTGTTTTTT
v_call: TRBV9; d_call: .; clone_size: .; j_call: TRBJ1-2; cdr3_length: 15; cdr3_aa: CASSVLPEQGNGYTF; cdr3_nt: TGTGCCAGCAGCGTATTGCCGGAACAGGGCAATGGCTACACCTTC
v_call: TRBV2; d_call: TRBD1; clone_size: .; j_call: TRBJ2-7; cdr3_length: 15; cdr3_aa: CASSVKGQGAYEQYF; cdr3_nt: TGTGCCAGCAGTGTTAAGGGACAGGGGGCATACGAGCAGTACTTC
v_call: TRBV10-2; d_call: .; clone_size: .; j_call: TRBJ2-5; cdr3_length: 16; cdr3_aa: CASSELVGMDQETQYF; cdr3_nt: TGCGCCAGCAGTGAGTTGGTTGGGATGGACCAAGAGACCCAGTACTTC
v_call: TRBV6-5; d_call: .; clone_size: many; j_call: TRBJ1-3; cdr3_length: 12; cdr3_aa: CASSFDGNTIYF; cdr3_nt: TGTGCCAGCAGTTTCGACGGAAACACCATATATTTT
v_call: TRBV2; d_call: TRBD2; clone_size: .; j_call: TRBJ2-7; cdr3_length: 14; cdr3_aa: CASSFLGAGGEQYF; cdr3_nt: TGTGCCAGCAGCTTTCTGGGAGCGGGGGGCGAGCAGTACTTC
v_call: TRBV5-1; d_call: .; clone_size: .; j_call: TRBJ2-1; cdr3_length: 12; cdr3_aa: CASSFRSYEQFF; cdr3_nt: TGCGCCAGCAGCTTTCGTAGCTATGAGCAGTTCTTC
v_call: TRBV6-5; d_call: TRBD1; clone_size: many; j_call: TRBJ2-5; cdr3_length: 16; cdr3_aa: CASSYAWDRGRETQYF; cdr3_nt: TGTGCCAGCAGTTACGCGTGGGACAGGGGGCGCGAGACCCAGTACTTC
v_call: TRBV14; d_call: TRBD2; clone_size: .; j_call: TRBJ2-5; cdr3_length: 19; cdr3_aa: CASSPLGASGGLGPETQYF; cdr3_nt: TGTGCCAGCAGCCCCCTGGGAGCTAGCGGGGGCCTTGGACCGGAGACCCAGTACTTC
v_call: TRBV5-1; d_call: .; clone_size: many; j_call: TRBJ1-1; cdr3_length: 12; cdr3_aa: CASGREDTEAFF; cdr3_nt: TGCGCCAGCGGCAGGGAAGACACTGAAGCTTTCTTT
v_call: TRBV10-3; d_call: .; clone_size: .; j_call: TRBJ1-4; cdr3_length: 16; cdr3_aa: CASSQDLGRPNEKLFF; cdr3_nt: TGTGCCAGCAGCCAAGATCTGGGGCGCCCTAATGAAAAACTGTTTTTT
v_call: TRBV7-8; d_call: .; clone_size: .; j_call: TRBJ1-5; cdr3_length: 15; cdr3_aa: CASSPRRDSNQPQHF; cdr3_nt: TGTGCCAGCAGCCCGAGAAGGGATAGCAATCAGCCCCAGCATTTT
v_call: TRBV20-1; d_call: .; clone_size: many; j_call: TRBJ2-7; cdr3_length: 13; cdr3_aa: CSARSGATYEQYF; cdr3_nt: TGCAGTGCTAGATCGGGGGCTACCTACGAGCAGTACTTC
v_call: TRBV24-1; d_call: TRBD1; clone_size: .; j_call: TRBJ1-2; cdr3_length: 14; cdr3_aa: CATSDSYRGSGYTF; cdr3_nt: TGTGCCACCAGTGATTCATACAGGGGGTCAGGCTACACCTTC
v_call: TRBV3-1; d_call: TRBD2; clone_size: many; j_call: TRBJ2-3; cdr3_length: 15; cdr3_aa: CASSQEAGGPDTQYF; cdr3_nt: TGTGCCAGCAGCCAAGAAGCGGGGGGTCCAGATACGCAGTATTTT
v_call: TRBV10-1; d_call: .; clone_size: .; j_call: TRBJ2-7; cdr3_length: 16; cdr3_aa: CASSEPLSGTAGEQYF; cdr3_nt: TGCGCCAGCAGTGAGCCACTATCCGGGACCGCAGGGGAGCAGTACTTC
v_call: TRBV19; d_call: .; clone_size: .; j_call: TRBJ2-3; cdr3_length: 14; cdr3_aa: CASKVGRGTDTQYF; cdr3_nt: TGTGCCAGTAAGGTCGGGAGAGGGACAGATACGCAGTATTTT
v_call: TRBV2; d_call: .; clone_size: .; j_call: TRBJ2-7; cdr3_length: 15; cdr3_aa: CASRKGLIGGYEQYF; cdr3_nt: TGTGCCAGCAGGAAGGGGCTGATAGGAGGGTACGAGCAGTACTTC
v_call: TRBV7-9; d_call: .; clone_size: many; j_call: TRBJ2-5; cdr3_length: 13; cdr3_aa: CASSPRGQETQYF; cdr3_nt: TGTGCCAGCAGCCCAAGGGGGCAAGAGACCCAGTACTTC
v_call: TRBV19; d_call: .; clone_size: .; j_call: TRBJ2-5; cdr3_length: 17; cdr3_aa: CASSIGLGPRGEETQYF; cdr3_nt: TGTGCCAGTAGTATAGGGCTGGGACCAAGGGGGGAAGAGACCCAGTACTTC
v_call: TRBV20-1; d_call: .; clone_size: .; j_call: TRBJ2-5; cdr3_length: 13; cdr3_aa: CSARGAAQETQYF; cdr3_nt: TGCAGTGCTAGGGGTGCGGCTCAAGAGACCCAGTACTTC
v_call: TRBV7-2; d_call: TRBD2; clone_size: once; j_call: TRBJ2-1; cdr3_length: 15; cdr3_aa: CASSPDSGGFNEQFF; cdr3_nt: TGTGCCAGCAGCCCTGATAGCGGGGGGTTCAATGAGCAGTTCTTC
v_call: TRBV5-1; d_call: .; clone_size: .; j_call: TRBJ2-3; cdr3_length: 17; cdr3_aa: CASSLPHGRETVDTQYF; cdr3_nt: TGTGCCAGCAGCCTACCCCATGGCAGGGAGACAGTAGATACGCAGTATTTT